This TCR beta chain was documented in a study of identifying expanded T cells in peripheral blood (dated by TCRdb to the late 2010s). Regarding the complete study: Technical replicates were generated by sequencing separate aliquots of the same genomic DNA pool, with four replicates compared pairwise.

Paper-wide results and their limitations: Variance in clone template counts between approximately 2-week samples significantly increased with total template count across all healthy donors. Both the number of clones called differentially abundant and the false-positive rate were significantly reduced by the beta-binomial model across all healthy-donor time intervals. The authors expected that biological variance in healthy repertoires might rise further over much longer intervals, such as months to years. Between technical replicates the binomial model flagged about 1.2 differentially abundant clones, whereas over roughly two weeks the binomial model flagged about 15 and over about four weeks around 19.

Per the germline V gene, SNHLY is the CDR1 and FYNNEI is the CDR2. The CDR3 has 13 amino acids, counting the end cysteine and phenylalanine. CDR3 DNA only is kept here, 39 bases in frame from base 1. The trim is 6 bases for V and 3 bases for J, with a gap of 8 bases between the germline ends. The immunoSEQ Assay, which uses bias-controlled multiplex PCR amplification of genomic DNA, was used to profile TCRbeta CDR3 regions. The study's own analysis went as follows. The absolute abundance of each unique TCRbeta CDR3 region was quantified after sequences were collapsed and filtered. Differential abundance was assessed using a binomial (Fisher-equivalent) model and a beta-binomial model in which time-dependent variance fitted from healthy donors was added. Clones with fewer than 5 combined templates were removed, and a clone was called differentially abundant if the clone's Benjamini-Hochberg FDR was below 0.01. The form v = (b*log(k)+a)^2 was used to model beta-binomial variance as a function of total template count across the two samples. The immuneACCESS repertoire file appears here via TCRdb, limited to in-frame rearrangements. These files lack a portion of the clones; in checked studies, under half of the deficit traces to unresolved V genes, and the cause of the others is not known. V and J calls and clone size are those listed in that table; D and trimming were worked out from the DNA. Counted in this sample were about 53,000 clones; around 81% of them appeared once. The ten top clones hold roughly 15% of the sample.

During the collection period, no infections or other immune events were recorded for the healthy donors. Healthy-donor blood repertoires served as a training cohort to calibrate time-dependent variance in a beta-binomial model of T-cell clone differential abundance. The training cohort comprised roughly 10 healthy donors, 3 female and 7 male. On average the donors were about 40 years old, and their ages spanned roughly 29 to 64 years. Whole blood, obtained from a commercial supplier, was collected from each healthy donor at three time points spaced around 2 weeks apart. For immunosequencing, genomic DNA was extracted from whole blood that had not been sorted. This clone was observed a single time. What this receptor recognizes is not known. Nothing much larger sits one base from this clone, and base qualities are not available.

Recombination connected TRBV2 to TRBJ1-4, with the identity of the D gene unclear. Sequencing was done on a sample of blood. This receptor was identified in a person between 18 and 75 years old in good health. The nucleotides are TGTGCCAGCAGAGGATGGTCTAATGAAAAACTGTTTTTT. Translated, this gives CASRGWSNEKLFF.